One sample yielded the 3 T cell receptor beta chains listed below, sequenced in a study of blood T cells in healthy people across ages. Alongside a J-beta primer mix, a sample-barcoded 5' primer served in a second PCR lasting roughly 7 to 11 cycles. TCRdb analysed the 5' RACE reads with MiXCR anew, one entry per CDR3 protein. This table has about 930,000 distinct CDR3 sequences, around 29% appearing once. The data were also submitted as part of a second study, on T cells of mothers and their children.

The sample comprised blood. Receptor source: a woman in her thirties or forties in good health.

The CDR3 loop reads CASSKDSYSNEQFF. CDR3 DNA: TGTGCCAGCAGCAAAGACAGCTATAGCAATGAGCAGTTCTTC. V and J are TRBV7-3 and TRBJ2-1; perhaps TRBD1 as D (5 bases). From germline, CDR1 is SGHTA and CDR2 FQGTGA. This CDR3 contains 14 residues. Trimming removed 5 bases at V and 6 bases at J, with 14 bases between.

The V gene is TRBV12-3 or TRBV12-4, the J gene TRBJ1-6, with D possibly matching TRBD1 (6 bases). The CDR3 runs 16 residues. V gave up 6 bases and J gave up 6 bases, with 18 bases separating them. In DNA form, the CDR3 reads TGTGCCAGCAGCTACCCTCCCGGGGGCGGTAATTCACCCCTCCACTTT. Protein product: CASSYPPGGGNSPLHF.

This clonotype showed up just a few times. This chain uses TRBV20-1 with TRBJ2-7; 10 positions match TRBD1. With 4 bases clipped from V and 5 bases from J, the junction kept 8 bases outside the gene matches. CDR3 length equals 14 residues. In germline, CDR1 is DFQATT, CDR2 SNEGSKA (reference sequence). The CDR3: CSATMTGGINEQYF. The CDR3 DNA follows: TGCAGTGCTACTATGACAGGGGGCATCAACGAGCAGTACTTC.